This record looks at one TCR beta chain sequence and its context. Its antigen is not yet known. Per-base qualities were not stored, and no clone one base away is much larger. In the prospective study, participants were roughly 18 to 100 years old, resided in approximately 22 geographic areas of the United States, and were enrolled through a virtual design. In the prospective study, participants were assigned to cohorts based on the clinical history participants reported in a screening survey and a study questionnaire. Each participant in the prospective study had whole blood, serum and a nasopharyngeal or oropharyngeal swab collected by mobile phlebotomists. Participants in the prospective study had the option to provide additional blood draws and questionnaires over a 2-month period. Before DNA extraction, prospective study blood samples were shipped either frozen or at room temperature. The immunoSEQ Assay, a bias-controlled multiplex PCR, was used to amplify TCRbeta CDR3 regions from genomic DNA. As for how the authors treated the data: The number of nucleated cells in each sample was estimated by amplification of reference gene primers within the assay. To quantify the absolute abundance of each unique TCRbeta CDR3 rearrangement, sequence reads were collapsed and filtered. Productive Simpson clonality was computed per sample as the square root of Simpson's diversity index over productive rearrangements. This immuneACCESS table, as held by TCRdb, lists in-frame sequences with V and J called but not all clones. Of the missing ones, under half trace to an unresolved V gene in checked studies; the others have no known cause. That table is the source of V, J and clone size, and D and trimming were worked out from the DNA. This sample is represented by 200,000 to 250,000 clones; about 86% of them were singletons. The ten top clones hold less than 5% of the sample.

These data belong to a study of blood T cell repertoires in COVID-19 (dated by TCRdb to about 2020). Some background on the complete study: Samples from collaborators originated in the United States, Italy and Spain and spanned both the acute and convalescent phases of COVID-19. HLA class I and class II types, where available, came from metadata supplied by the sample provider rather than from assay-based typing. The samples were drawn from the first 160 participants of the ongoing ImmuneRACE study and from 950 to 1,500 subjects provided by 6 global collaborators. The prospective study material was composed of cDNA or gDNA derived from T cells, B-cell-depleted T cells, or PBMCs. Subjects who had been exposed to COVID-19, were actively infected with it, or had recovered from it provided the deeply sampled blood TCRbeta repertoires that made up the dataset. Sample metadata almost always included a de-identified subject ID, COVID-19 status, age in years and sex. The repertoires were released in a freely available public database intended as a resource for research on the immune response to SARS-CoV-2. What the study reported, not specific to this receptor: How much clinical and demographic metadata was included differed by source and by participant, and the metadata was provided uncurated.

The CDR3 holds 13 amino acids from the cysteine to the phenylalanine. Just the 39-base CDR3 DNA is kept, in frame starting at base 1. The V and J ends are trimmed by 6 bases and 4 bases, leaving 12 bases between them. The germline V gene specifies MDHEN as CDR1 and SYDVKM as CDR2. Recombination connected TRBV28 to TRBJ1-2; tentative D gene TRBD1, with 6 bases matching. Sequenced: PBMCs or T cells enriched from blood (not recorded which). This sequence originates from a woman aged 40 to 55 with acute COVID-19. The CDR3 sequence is CASSLGGLYGYTF. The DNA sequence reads TGTGCCAGCAGCCTCGGGGGGCTCTATGGCTACACCTTC.